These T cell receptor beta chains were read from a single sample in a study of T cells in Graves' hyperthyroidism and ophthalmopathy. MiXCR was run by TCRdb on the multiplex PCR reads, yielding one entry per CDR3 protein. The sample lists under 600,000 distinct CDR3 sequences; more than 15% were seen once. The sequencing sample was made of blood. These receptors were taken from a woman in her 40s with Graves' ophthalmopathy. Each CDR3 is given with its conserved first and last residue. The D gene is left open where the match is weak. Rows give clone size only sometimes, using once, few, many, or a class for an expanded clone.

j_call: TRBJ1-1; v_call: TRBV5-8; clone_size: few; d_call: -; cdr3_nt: TGTGCCAGCAGCAAACTCAGAGAAAACACTGAAGCTTTCTTT; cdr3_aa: CASSKLRENTEAFF
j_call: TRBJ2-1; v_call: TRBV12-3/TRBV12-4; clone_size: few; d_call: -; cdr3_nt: TGTGCCAGCAGAGGGACCTCGGCCAATGAGCAGTTCTTC; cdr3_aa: CASRGTSANEQFF
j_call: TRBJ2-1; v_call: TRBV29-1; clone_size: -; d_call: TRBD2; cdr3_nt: TGCAGCACATGGGGACTAGCGGGGATGAGCTCCTACAATGAGCAGTTCTTC; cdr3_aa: CSTWGLAGMSSYNEQFF
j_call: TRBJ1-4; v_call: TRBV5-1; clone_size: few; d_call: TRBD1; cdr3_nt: TGCGCCAGCAGCCCTCGCCGGGACAGGATCAATGAAAAACTGTTTTTT; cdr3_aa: CASSPRRDRINEKLFF
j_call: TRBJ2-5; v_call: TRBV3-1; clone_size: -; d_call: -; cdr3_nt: TGTGCCAGCAGCCAAGTCGGGAACCTCGCAGGAGAGACCCAGTACTTC; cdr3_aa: CASSQVGNLAGETQYF
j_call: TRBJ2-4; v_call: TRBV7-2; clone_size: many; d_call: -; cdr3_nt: TGTGCCAGCAGCTTACAGGGGAGGGGAGCCAAAAACATTCAGTACTTC; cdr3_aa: CASSLQGRGAKNIQYF
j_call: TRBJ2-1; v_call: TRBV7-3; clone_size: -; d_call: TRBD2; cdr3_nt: TGTGCCAGCAGCTCTACTAGCGGGGGTCTCTACAATGAGCAGTTCTTC; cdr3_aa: CASSSTSGGLYNEQFF
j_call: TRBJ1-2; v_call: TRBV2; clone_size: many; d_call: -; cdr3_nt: TGTGCCAGCACTAAGTCCGGGACGGCGCCAACCTTCTACACCTTC; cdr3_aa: CASTKSGTAPTFYTF
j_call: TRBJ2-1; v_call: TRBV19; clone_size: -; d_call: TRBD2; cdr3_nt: TGTGCCAGTAGTAGTCTACTAGCGGGAGGGCCCAATGAGCAGTTCTTC; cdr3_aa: CASSSLLAGGPNEQFF
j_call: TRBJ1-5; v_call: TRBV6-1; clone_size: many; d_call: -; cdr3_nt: TGTGCCAGCAGTGGGCCCGCCGGGACATATGCGGGGCAGCCCCAGCATTTT; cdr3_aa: CASSGPAGTYAGQPQHF
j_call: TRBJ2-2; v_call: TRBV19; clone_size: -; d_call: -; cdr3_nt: TGTGCCAGTACCTGGGGGGTATCGCACACCGGGGAGCTGTTTTTT; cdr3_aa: CASTWGVSHTGELFF
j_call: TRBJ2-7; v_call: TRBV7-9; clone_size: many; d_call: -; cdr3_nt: TGTGCCAGCAGCTTAGTGTCCCGGGACTCCGACGAGCAGTACTTC; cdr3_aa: CASSLVSRDSDEQYF
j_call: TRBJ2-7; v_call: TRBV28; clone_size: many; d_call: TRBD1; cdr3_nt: TGTGCCAGCAGTTTAACAGGGGCATGGACAGGGTATGACTACGAGCAGTACTTC; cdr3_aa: CASSLTGAWTGYDYEQYF
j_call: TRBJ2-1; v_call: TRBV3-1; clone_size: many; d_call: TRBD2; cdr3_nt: TGTGCCAGCAGCCGACTAGCGGGAGTAAGCAATGAGCAGTTCTTC; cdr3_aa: CASSRLAGVSNEQFF
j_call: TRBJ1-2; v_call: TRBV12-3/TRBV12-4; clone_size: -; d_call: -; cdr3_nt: TGTGCCAGCAGCCCCGACCGATTCTATAACTATGGCTACACCTTC; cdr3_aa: CASSPDRFYNYGYTF
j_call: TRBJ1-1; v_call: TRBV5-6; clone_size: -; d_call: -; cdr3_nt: TGTGCCAGCAGCAATGAATACAGGAGCCTTGATGATGAAGCTTTCTTT; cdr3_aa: CASSNEYRSLDDEAFF
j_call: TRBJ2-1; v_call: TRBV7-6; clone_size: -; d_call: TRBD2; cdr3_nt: TGTGCCAGCAGCTTACCCGACACTAGCGGGGGAAGCTCCTACAATGAGCAGTTCTTC; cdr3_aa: CASSLPDTSGGSSYNEQFF
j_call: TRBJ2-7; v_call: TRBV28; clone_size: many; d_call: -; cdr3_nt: TGTGCCAGCAGTTTAAAGACTCGACAGACCGGCCCCTACGAGCAGTACTTC; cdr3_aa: CASSLKTRQTGPYEQYF
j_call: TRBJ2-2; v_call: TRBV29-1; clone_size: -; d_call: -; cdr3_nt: TGCAGCGCCCTGAACACCGGGGAGCTGTTTTTT; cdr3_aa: CSALNTGELFF
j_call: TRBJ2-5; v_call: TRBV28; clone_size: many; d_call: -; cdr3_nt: TGTGCCAGCACCAGACCGAACCAAGAGACCCAGTACTTC; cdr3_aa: CASTRPNQETQYF
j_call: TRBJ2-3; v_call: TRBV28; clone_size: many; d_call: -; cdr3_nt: TGTGCCAGCAGTTTACCGATAGTCATTGGGACAGATACGCAGTATTTT; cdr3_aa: CASSLPIVIGTDTQYF
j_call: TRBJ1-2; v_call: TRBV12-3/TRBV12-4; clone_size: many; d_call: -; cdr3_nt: TGTGCCAGCAGTGTCGGGATTGTTGGTTACTCCCAAAGTCCTCTACGCTACACCTTC; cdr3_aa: CASSVGIVGYSQSPLRYTF
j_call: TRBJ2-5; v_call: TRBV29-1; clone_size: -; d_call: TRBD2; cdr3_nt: TGCAGCGGGGCCCGCAGCGGGAGGAAAGAGACCCAGTACTTC; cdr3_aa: CSGARSGRKETQYF
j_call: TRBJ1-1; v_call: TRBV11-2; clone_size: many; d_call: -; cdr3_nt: TGTGCCAGCAGCCACGAAGGCACTGAAGCTTTCTTT; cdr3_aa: CASSHEGTEAFF
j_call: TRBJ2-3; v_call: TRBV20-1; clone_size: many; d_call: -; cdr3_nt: TGCAGTGCTAGGACGACGATTTGGGATACGCAGTATTTT; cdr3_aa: CSARTTIWDTQYF
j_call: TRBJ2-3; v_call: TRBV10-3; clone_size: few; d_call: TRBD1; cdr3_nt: TGTGCCATCTCGGGACAGGGTAGAACAGATACGCAGTATTTT; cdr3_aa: CAISGQGRTDTQYF
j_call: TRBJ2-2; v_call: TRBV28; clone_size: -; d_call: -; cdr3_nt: TGTGCCAGCCGAGACCGGACAGCGAACACCGGGGAGCTGTTTTTT; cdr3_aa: CASRDRTANTGELFF
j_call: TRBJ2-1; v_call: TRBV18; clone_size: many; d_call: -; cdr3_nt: TGTGCCAGCTCACCTCCTCTGGGGACGGGCAATGAGCAGTTCTTC; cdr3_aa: CASSPPLGTGNEQFF
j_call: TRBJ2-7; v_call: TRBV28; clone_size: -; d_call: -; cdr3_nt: TGTGCCAGCAGTTCCCTTACTCGTGGCAAGCAATACTTC; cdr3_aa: CASSSLTRGKQYF
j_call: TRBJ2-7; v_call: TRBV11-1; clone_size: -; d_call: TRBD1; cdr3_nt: TGTGCCAGCAGCTTAGGGAGGACGGGACAGGGGGTATCCTACGAGCAGTACTTC; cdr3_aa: CASSLGRTGQGVSYEQYF
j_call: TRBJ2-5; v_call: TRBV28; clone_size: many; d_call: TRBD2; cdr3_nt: TGTGCCAGCAGCCCTAACAGCTGGGAGGGAGAGACCCAGTACTTC; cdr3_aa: CASSPNSWEGETQYF
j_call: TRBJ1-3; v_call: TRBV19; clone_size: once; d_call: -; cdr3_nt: TGTGCCAGTAGCGGCTTGGGCTCTGGAAACACCATATATTTT; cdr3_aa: CASSGLGSGNTIYF
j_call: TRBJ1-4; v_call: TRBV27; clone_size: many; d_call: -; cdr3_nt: TGTGCCAGCAGTCGGCAGGGCGGAGTAACTAATGAAAAACTGTTTTTT; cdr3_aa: CASSRQGGVTNEKLFF
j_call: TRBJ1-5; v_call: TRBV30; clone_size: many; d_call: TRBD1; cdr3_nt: TGTGCCTGGAGTGTAGGGACAGATGGGATCGATCAGCCCCAGCATTTT; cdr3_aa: CAWSVGTDGIDQPQHF
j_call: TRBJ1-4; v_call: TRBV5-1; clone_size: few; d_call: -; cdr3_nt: TGCGCCAGCAGCTTGGCGCCCGGACCGCCTGATAATGAAAAACTGTTTTTT; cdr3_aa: CASSLAPGPPDNEKLFF
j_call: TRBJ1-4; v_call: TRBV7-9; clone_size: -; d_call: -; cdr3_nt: TGTGCCACTACCGGGGTTGAGCCAACTAATGAAAAACTGTTTTTT; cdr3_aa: CATTGVEPTNEKLFF
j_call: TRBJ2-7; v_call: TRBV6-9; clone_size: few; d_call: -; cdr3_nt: TGTGCCAGCAGTTACAGGCTCGGGTTTTCCTACGAGCAGTACTTC; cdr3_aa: CASSYRLGFSYEQYF
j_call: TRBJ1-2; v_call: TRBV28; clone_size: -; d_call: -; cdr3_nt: TGTGCCAGCAGTTTCGACAGGCCGGGGGTTGGCTACACCTTC; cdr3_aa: CASSFDRPGVGYTF
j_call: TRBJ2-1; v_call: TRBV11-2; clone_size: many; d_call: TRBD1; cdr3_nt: TGTGCCAGCAGCATCTCAGGACAGGCCCAGTTCTTC; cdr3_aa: CASSISGQAQFF
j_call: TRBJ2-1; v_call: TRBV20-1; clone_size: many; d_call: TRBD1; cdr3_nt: TGCAGTGCTAGACCGTTGGGACAGGGCCTAACCGAGCAGTTCTTC; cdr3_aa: CSARPLGQGLTEQFF
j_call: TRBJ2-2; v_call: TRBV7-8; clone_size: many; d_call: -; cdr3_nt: TGTGCCAGCAGCTTATCTCGCGGGGAGCTGTTTTTT; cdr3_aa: CASSLSRGELFF
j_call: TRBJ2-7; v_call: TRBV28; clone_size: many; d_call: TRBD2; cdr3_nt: TGTGCCAGCAGGCCGGGACTAGCGGGAGTCAAGCAGTACTTC; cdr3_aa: CASRPGLAGVKQYF
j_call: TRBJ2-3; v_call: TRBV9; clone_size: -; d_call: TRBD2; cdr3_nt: TGTGCCAGCAGCCCATTGGGACTAAGCACAGATACGCAGTATTTT; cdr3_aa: CASSPLGLSTDTQYF
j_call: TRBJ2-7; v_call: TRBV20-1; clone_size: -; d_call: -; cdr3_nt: TGCAGTGCTAGAGATTGGGGGCGTACCTACGAGCAGTACTTC; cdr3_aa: CSARDWGRTYEQYF
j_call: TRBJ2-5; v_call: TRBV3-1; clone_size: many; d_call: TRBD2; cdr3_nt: TGTGCCAGCAGCCAAGGATCCGGGAGGGCGGGGGAGACCCAGTACTTC; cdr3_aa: CASSQGSGRAGETQYF
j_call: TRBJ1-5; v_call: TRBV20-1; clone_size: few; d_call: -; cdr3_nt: TGCAGTGTCACCACAGGGAATCAGCCCCAGCATTTT; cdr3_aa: CSVTTGNQPQHF
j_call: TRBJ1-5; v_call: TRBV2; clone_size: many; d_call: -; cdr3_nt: TGTGCCAGCAGTGAAGACGCTCGCCCCCAGCCCCAGCATTTT; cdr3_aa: CASSEDARPQPQHF
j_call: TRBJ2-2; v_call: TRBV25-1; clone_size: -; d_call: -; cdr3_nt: TGTGCCAGCAGAAAAGGGACAACCGGGGAGCTGTTTTTT; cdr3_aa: CASRKGTTGELFF
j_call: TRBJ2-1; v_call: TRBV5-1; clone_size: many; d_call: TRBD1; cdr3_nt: TGCGCCAGCACCGAACAGGGGAATGAGCAGTTCTTC; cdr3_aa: CASTEQGNEQFF
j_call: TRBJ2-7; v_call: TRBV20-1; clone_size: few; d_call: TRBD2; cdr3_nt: TGCAGTGCTAGAGGACTACACCCCTCAGGGCTAGCGGTAAACTACGAGCAGTACTTC; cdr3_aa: CSARGLHPSGLAVNYEQYF
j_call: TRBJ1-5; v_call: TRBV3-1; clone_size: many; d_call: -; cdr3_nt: TGTGCCAGCAGCCAAGCGAATAGCAATCAGCCCCAGCATTTT; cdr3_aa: CASSQANSNQPQHF
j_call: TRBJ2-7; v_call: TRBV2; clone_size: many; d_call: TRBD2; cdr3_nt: TGTGCCAGCAGTGAAGCCCCGCCCCGGCTTCTCGGGAGGGCCTCTGGCCACGAGCAGTACTTC; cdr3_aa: CASSEAPPRLLGRASGHEQYF
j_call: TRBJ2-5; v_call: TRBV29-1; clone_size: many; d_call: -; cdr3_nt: TGCAGCGTTGGGGGGGTTGGGCAAGAGACCCAGTACTTC; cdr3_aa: CSVGGVGQETQYF
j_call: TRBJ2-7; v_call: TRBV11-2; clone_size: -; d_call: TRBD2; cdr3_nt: TGTGCCAGCAGCTTAGGGGAGGGGGCTAGCGGGGGCTACGAGCAGTACTTC; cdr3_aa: CASSLGEGASGGYEQYF
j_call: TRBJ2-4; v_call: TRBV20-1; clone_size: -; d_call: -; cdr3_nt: TGCAGTGCAGATATCCAAGCCAAAAACATTCAGTACTTC; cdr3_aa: CSADIQAKNIQYF
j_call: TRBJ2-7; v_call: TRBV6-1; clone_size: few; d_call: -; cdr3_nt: TGTGCCAGCAGTGTCCGGGAAAGGTACGAGCAGTACTTC; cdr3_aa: CASSVRERYEQYF
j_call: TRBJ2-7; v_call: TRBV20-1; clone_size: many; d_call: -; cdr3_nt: TGCAGTGCCCCTCAGTTGGGGAACGAGCAGTACTTC; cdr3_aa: CSAPQLGNEQYF